This paragraph reports one T cell receptor beta chain. Primers: 60 Vbeta forward and 13 Jbeta reverse. The method was immunoSEQ multiplex PCR; TCRdb's version includes in-frame clones alone and lacks a portion of them. The sample holds 120,000 or so clones, 80% seen once. V was clipped by 5 bases and J by 6 bases; unmatched bases: 8. Germline V gene sequence: CDR1 SGHDT, CDR2 YYEEEE. CDR3 length: 14 residues. The sample is drawn from a study of cytomegalovirus exposure and HLA in healthy donors. The material sequenced was PBMCs. The chain carries TRBV5-6 and TRBJ1-5; 7 bases agree with TRBD1. This clonotype was obtained from a female donor in good health and CMV-seropositive. This chain's CDR3 is CASSTGAMFQPQHF. The CDR3 DNA sequence: TGTGCCAGCAGTACAGGGGCCATGTTTCAGCCCCAGCATTTT.